One sample yielded the 5 T cell receptor beta chains listed below, sequenced in a study of T cell changes during pregnancy in multiple sclerosis. Using immunoSEQ multiplex PCR, the repertoire was profiled, and TCRdb retains in-frame clones only, with some absent. The sample carries 72,000 or so clones, around 93% recorded once. Sequencing was performed on peripheral blood, taken in the second trimester of pregnancy. The source of these receptors is a female donor with multiple sclerosis, enrolled in a pregnancy study.

This rearrangement joins TRBV2 to TRBJ2-7; D ambiguous. From germline, CDR1 is SNHLY and CDR2 FYNNEI. Trimming left V 2 bases short and J 1 base short, with 6 bases between. The CDR3 is 13 amino acids. CDR3 loop: CASSERSSYEQYF. In DNA, the CDR3 is TGTGCCAGCAGTGAACGGTCTTCCTACGAGCAGTACTTC.

This chain joins TRBV5-1 and TRBJ1-2; maybe TRBD1 (6 bases). The CDR3 spans 14 residues. Germline CDR1 reads SGHRS; CDR2 reads YFSETQ. V was cut by 2 bases and J by 6 bases, with 14 bases left in between. CDR3 in amino acids: CASSLLGQGHGYTF. The CDR3 DNA reads as TGCGCCAGCAGCTTATTAGGGCAGGGGCATGGCTACACCTTC.

The J gene is TRBJ2-7, the V gene TRBV19; weak D call: TRBD1 (5 bases). V lost 3 bases and J 4 bases, leaving 7 bases between the germline ends. This CDR3 is 12 amino acids long. Germline CDR1 LNHDA, CDR2 SQIVND (reference sequence). The CDR3 DNA reads TGTGCCAGTAGTATGGGGCCTTACGAGCAGTACTTC. Protein product: CASSMGPYEQYF.

This clone has just a few counts. This sequence joins TRBV2 and TRBJ1-1, with D possibly TRBD1 on 6 matching bases. CDR3 size: 14 residues. V was clipped by 0 bases and J by 11 bases, with 16 bases between them. CDR1 is SNHLY, CDR2 FYNNEI, per germline. The CDR3 DNA is TGTGCCAGCAGTGAAGCGGGGGCCAGTCGTTGGGCTTTCTTT. It codes for CASSEAGASRWAFF.

This chain links TRBV6-1 with TRBJ1-3, with D unclear. V was trimmed by 1 base and J by 1 base, leaving 14 bases between them. Germline CDR1 and CDR2: MNHNS and SASEGT. The CDR3 is 17 amino acids. As DNA, the CDR3 is TGTGCCAGCAGTGAAGGTGGTTGGGCAGGTTCTGGAAACACCATATATTTT. Translation: CASSEGGWAGSGNTIYF.